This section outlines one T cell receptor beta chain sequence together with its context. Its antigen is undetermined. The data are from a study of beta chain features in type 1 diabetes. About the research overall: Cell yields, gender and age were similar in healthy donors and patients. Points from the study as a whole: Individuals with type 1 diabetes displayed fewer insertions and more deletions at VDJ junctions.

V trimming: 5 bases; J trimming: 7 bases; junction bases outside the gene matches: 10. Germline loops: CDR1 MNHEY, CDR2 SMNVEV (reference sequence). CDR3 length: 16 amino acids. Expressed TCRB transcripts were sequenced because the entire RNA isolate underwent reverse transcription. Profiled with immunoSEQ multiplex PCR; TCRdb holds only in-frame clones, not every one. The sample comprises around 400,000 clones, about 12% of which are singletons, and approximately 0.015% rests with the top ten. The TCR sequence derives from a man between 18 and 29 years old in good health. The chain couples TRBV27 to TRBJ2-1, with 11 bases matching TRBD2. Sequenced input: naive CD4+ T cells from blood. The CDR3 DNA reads TGTGCCAGCAGTCCACTCTCTAGCGGGGGGTGGAATGAGCAGTTCTTC. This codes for CASSPLSSGGWNEQFF.